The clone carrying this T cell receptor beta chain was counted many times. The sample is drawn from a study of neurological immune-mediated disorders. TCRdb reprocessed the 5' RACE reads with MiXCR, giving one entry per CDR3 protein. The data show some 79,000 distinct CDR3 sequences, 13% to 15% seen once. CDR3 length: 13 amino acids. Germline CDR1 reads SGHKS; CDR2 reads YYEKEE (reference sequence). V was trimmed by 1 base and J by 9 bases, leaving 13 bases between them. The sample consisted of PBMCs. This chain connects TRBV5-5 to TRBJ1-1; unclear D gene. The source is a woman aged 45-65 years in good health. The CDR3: CASSLYAITQAFF. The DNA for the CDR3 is TGTGCCAGCAGCTTGTACGCCATCACCCAAGCTTTCTTT.